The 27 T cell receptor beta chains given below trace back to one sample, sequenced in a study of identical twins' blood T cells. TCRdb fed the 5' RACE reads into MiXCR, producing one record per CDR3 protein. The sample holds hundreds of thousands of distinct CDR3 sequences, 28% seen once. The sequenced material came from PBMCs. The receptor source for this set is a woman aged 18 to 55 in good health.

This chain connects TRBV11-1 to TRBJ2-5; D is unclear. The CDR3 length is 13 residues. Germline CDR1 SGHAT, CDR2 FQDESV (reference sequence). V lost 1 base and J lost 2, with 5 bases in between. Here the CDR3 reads CASSLVDQETQYF. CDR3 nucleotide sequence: TGTGCCAGCAGCTTAGTAGATCAAGAGACCCAGTACTTC.

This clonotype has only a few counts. CDR3 coding DNA: TGTGCCAGCAGCTTAGAAACATATGTCAGGGGGCGCGGTCAGCCCCAGCATTTT. Residues: CASSLETYVRGRGQPQHF. This chain joins TRBV7-8 and TRBJ1-5; 8 nucleotides agree with TRBD1. J gave up 6 bases and V 1 base, and 14 bases lay outside the gene matches. Germline V CDR1 and CDR2: SGHVS, FQNEAQ. The CDR3 is made up of 18 amino acids.

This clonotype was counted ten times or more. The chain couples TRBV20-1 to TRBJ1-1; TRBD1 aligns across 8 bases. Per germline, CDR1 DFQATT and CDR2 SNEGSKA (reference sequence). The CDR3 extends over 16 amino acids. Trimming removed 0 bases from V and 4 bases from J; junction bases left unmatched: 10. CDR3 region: CSARDRDRGEATEAFF. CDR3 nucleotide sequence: TGCAGTGCTAGAGATCGAGACAGGGGCGAAGCCACTGAAGCTTTCTTT.

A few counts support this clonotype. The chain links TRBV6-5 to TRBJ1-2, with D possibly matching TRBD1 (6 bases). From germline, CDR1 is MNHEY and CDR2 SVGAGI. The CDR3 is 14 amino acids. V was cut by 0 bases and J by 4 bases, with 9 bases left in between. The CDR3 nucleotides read TGTGCCAGCAGTTACTCGGGCAGGGGCTATGGCTACACCTTC. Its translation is CASSYSGRGYGYTF.

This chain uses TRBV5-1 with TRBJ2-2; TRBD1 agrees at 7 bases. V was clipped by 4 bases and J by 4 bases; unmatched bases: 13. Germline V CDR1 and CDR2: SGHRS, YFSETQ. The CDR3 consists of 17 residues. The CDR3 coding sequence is TGCGCCAGCAGCAAGGAACCCGGACAGGCGAGCACCGGGGAGCTGTTTTTT. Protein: CASSKEPGQASTGELFF.

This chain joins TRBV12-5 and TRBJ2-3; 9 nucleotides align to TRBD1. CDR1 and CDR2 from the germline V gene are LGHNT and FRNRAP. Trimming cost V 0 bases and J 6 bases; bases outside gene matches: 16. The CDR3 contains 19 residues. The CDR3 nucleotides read TGTGCTAGTGGTTTGGTACTGGTGTACCGGACAGGGGCAACGGATACGCAGTATTTT. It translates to CASGLVLVYRTGATDTQYF.

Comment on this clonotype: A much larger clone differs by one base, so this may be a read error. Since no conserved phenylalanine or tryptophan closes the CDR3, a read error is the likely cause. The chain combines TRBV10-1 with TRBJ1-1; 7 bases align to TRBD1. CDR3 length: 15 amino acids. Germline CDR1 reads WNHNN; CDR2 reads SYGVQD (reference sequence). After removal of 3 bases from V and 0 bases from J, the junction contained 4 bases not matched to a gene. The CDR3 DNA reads TGCGCCAGCAGTGATTCCAGGGGGATGAACACTGAAGCTTTCCTT. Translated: CASSDSRGMNTEAFL.

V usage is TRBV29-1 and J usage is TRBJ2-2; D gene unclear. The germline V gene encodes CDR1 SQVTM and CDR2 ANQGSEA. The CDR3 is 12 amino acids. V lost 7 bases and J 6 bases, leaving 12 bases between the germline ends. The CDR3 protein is CSGWRSSGELFF. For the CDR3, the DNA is TGCAGCGGGTGGCGGTCGTCCGGGGAGCTGTTTTTT.

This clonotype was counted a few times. CDR3 amino acids: CASSYSGNNEQFF. Here the CDR3 DNA reads TGTGCCAGCAGTTACTCAGGTAACAATGAGCAGTTCTTC. V and J are TRBV6-6 and TRBJ2-1; D uncertain. The CDR3 spans 13 residues. The germline V and J ends were trimmed by 0 bases and 5 bases, with 5 bases remaining between them. CDR1 and CDR2 from the germline V gene are MNHNY and SVGAGI (reference sequence).

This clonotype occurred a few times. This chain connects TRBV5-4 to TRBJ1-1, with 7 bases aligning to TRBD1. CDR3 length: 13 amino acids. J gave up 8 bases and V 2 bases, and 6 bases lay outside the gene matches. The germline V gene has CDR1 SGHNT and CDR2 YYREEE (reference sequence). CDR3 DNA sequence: TGTGCCAGCAGCTTCCGACAGGGCGACGAAGCTTTCTTT. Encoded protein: CASSFRQGDEAFF.

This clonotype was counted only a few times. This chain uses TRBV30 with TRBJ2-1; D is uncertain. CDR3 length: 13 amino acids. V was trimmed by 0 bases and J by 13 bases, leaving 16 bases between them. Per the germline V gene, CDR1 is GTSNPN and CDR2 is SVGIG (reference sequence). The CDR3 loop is CAWSVKSLPVQFF. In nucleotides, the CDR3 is TGTGCCTGGAGTGTAAAGTCTTTACCAGTACAGTTCTTC.

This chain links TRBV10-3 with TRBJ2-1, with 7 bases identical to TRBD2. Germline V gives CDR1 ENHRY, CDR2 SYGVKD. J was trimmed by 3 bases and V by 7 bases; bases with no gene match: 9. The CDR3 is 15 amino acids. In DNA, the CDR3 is TGTGCCATCACAGAGTGGCGGGAGAACTACAATGAGCAGTTCTTC. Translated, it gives CAITEWRENYNEQFF.

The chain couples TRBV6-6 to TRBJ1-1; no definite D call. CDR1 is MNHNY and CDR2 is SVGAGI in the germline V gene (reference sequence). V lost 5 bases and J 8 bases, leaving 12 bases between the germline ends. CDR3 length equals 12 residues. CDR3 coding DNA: TGTGCCAGCAGTCCCCGTATGTCGGAAGCTTTCTTT. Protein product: CASSPRMSEAFF.

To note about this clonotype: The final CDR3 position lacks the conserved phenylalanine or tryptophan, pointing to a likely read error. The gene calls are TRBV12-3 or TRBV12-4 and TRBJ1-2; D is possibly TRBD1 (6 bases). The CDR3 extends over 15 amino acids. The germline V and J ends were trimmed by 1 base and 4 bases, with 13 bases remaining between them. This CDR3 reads CASSLEAGATYGYTL. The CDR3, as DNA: TGTGCCAGCAGTTTAGAAGCGGGGGCAACCTATGGCTACACCCTC.

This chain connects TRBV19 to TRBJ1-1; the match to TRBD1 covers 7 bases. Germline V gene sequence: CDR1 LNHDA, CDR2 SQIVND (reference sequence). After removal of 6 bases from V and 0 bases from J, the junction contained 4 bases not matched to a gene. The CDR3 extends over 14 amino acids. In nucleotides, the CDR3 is TGTGCCAGTAGGGGACAGAGTTTGAACACTGAAGCTTTCTTT. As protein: CASRGQSLNTEAFF.

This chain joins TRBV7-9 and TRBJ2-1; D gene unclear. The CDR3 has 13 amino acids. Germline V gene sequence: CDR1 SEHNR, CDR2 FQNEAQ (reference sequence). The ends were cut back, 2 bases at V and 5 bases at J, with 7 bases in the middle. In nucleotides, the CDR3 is TGTGCCAGCAGCTTAAAATCCAACAATGAGCAGTTCTTC. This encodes CASSLKSNNEQFF.

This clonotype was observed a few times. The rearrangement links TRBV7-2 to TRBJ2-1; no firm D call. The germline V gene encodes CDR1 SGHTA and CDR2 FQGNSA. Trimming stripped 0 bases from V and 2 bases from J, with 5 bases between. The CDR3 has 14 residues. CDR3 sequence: CASSLATPYNEQFF. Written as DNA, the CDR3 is TGTGCCAGCAGCTTAGCTACCCCCTACAATGAGCAGTTCTTC.

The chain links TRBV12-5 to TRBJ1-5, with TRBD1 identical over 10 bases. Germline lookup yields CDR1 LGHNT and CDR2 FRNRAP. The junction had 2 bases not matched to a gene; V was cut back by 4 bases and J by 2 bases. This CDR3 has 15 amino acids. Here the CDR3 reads CASGSDRGGNQPQHF. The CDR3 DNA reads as TGTGCTAGTGGTTCGGACAGGGGGGGCAATCAGCCCCAGCATTTT.

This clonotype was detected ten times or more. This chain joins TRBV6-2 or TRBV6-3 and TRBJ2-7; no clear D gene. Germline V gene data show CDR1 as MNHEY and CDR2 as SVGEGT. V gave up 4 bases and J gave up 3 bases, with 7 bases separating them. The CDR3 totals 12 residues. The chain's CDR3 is CASSSTLYEQYF. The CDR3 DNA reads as TGTGCCAGCAGTTCGACACTCTACGAGCAGTACTTC.

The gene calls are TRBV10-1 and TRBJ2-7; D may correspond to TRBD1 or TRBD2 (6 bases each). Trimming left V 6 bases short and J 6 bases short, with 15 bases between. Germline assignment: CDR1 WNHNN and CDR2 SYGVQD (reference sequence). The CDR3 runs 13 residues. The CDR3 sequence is CASSLTGGGEQYF. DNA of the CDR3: TGCGCCAGCAGCCTTACCGGGGGCGGCGAGCAGTACTTC.

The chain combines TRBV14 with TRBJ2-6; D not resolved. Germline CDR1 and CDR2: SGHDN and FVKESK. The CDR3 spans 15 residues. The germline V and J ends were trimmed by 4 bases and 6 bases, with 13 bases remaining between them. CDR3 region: CASSPILGSANVLTF. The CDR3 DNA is TGTGCCAGCAGCCCCATTCTGGGGTCGGCCAACGTCCTGACTTTC.

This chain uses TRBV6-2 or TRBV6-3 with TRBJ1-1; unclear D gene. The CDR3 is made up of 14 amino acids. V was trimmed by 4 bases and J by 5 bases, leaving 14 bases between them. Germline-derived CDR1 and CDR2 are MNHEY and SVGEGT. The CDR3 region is CASSFRGLGTEAFF. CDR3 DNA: TGTGCCAGCAGTTTCAGAGGGCTGGGGACTGAAGCTTTCTTT.

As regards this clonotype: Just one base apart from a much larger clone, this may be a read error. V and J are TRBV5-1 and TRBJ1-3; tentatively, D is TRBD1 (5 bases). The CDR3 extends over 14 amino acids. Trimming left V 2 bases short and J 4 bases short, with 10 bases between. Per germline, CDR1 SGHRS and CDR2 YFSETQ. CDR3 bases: TGCGCCAGCAGCTTTGGGGGAGTGGGAAACACCATATATTTT. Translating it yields CASSFGGVGNTIYF.

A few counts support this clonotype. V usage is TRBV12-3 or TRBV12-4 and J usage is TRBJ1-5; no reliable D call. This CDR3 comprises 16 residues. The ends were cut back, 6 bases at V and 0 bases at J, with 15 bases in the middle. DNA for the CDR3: TGTGCCAGCAGCCCCACCCCACGTGATAGCAATCAGCCCCAGCATTTT. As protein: CASSPTPRDSNQPQHF.

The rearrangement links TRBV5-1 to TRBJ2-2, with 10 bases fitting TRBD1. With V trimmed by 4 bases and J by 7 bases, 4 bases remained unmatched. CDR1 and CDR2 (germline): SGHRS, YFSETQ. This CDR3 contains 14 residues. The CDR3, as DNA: TGCGCCAGCAGCCCGGACAGGGGGAACGGGGAGCTGTTTTTT. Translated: CASSPDRGNGELFF. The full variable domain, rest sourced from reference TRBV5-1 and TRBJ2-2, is KAGVTQTPRYLIKTRGQQVTLSCSPISGHRSVSWYQQTPGQGLQFLFEYFSETQRNKGNFPGRFSGRQFSNSRSEMNVSTLELGDSALYLCASSPDRGNGELFFGEGSRLTVL.

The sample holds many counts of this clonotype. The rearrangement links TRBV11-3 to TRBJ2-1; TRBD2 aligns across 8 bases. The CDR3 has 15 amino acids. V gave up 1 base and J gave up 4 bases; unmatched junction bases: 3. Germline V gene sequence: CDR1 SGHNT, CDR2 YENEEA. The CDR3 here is CASSLAAGDYNEQFF. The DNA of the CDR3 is TGTGCCAGCAGCTTAGCAGCGGGGGATTACAATGAGCAGTTCTTC.

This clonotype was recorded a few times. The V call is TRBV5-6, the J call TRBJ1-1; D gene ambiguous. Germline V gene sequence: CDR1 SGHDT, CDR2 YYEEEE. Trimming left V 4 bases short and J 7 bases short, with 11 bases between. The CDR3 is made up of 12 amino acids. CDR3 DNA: TGTGCCAGCAGCCCGGACGGAATTGAAGCTTTCTTT. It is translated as CASSPDGIEAFF.